This T cell receptor beta chain was observed in a study of shared clonotypes between healthy human individuals. The V and J ends lost 0 bases and 1 base respectively, with 6 bases between them. The CDR3 totals 15 residues. From germline, CDR1 is SGHTA and CDR2 FQGTGA. The assay was carried out at the deep level. Investigators spread the genomic DNA of each subset evenly over several immunoSEQ plates. This table comes from immunoSEQ multiplex PCR, and its TCRdb copy is limited to in-frame clones, with some not included. The table shows over a million clones, with around 97% occurring only once. Material: naive CD4+ T cells sorted from blood. The sample's subset: CD45RA+ positively selected. The chain employs TRBV7-3 and TRBJ2-2; the D is unclear. The receptor comes from a man between 25 and 39 years old in good health. CDR3 in amino acids: CASSLTGRNTGELFF. The CDR3 nucleotides are TGTGCCAGCAGCTTAACGGGCAGGAACACCGGGGAGCTGTTTTTT.